Listed below are T cell receptor beta chains from one sample, sequenced in a study of response to subunit inactivated influenza vaccine. TCRdb reanalysed the RT-PCR reads using MiXCR and keeps one entry per CDR3 protein. The sample contains hundreds of thousands of distinct CDR3 sequences, roughly 23% of which appear only once. The input for sequencing was CD4+ T cells sorted from PBMCs, taken approximately 5 days after vaccination. The receptors derive from a man aged 45-65 years who received an inactivated influenza vaccine. Both conserved end residues are part of each CDR3. D genes are given only for firm matches. Part of the rows lack a size; the others show once, few, many or a class for expanded clones.

size	V	D	J	length	DNA	CDR3
few	TRBV20-1	TRBD1	TRBJ1-4	16	TGCAGTGCTAGAGGCCCCGGACAGGGAAAGGGTGAAAAACTGTTTTTT	CSARGPGQGKGEKLFF
few	TRBV20-1	NA	TRBJ1-2	13	TGCAGTGCTAGAGGGGTAGGGAGCAATGGCTACACCTTC	CSARGVGSNGYTF
NA	TRBV7-7	TRBD1	TRBJ2-2	16	TGTGCCAGCAGCTTAACGACAGGGGTTGGAACCGGGGAGCTGTTTTTT	CASSLTTGVGTGELFF
NA	TRBV5-6	TRBD2	TRBJ2-1	15	TGTGCCAGCAGCGAACTAGCGGGGGTCTCCAATGAGCAGTTCTTC	CASSELAGVSNEQFF
NA	TRBV5-8	TRBD2	TRBJ2-7	15	TGTGCCAGCAGCTTTCCTGGGACTAGCGGGTTTCCCCAGTACTTC	CASSFPGTSGFPQYF
NA	TRBV29-1	NA	TRBJ1-1	13	TGCAGCGTTTTGAGACAGATGAACACTGAAGCTTTCTTT	CSVLRQMNTEAFF
few	TRBV12-3/TRBV12-4	NA	TRBJ2-7	13	TGTGCCAGCAGTTTAGCTCGATACTACGAGCAGTACTTC	CASSLARYYEQYF
NA	TRBV4-3	TRBD2	TRBJ2-1	15	TGCGCCAGCAGCCAAACGGGAGGAACCTACAATGAGCAGTTCTTC	CASSQTGGTYNEQFF
NA	TRBV5-1	NA	TRBJ2-3	15	TGCGCCAGCAGCTTGGCGGCCAGGGGAACAGATACGCAGTATTTT	CASSLAARGTDTQYF
NA	TRBV12-3/TRBV12-4	TRBD1	TRBJ2-2	14	TGTGCCAGCAATCCGGACAGGGCAACCGGGGAGCTGTTTTTT	CASNPDRATGELFF
NA	TRBV20-1	NA	TRBJ2-6	14	TGCAGTGCTAGGCAGAGCTCTGGGGCCAACGTCCTGACTTTC	CSARQSSGANVLTF
few	TRBV7-7	TRBD2	TRBJ2-5	16	TGTGCCAGCAGCTTAGTTGGGACTAGCGGATGGGAGACCCAGTACTTC	CASSLVGTSGWETQYF
many	TRBV5-1	NA	TRBJ2-5	14	TGTGCCAGCAGCTCAGGGGGAGGGCAAGAGACCCAGTACTTC	CASSSGGGQETQYF
NA	TRBV7-9	TRBD2	TRBJ2-1	17	TGTGCCAGCAGCTCTAGTTTACTAGCGGGACCCGACAATGAGCAGTTCTTC	CASSSSLLAGPDNEQFF
few	TRBV28	NA	TRBJ2-3	18	TGTGCCAGCAGTTTTTCGGGGTACGGGACACCGTTCACAGATACGCAGTATTTT	CASSFSGYGTPFTDTQYF
few	TRBV5-1	NA	TRBJ2-2	15	TGCGCCAGCAGCTTGGGGTCCGTTAAGGACGGGGAGCTGTTTTTT	CASSLGSVKDGELFF
few	TRBV10-3	NA	TRBJ2-7	18	TGTGCCATCAGTGAGTCCGGGGGTCGGGGACAAAGGACCTACGAGCAGTACTTC	CAISESGGRGQRTYEQYF
NA	TRBV12-3/TRBV12-4	NA	TRBJ2-1	13	TGTGCCAGCAGTTTTAGAAGGGAAAATGAGCAGTTCTTC	CASSFRRENEQFF
NA	TRBV20-1	NA	TRBJ2-1	13	TGCAGTGCCCCCCTGATAGGGAGAAATGAGCAGTTCTTC	CSAPLIGRNEQFF
NA	TRBV20-1	TRBD1	TRBJ1-2	12	TGCAGTGCTAGTACACAGGGGAATGGCTACACCTTC	CSASTQGNGYTF
NA	TRBV7-7	NA	TRBJ2-5	15	TGTGCTAGCAGCTTAGCGTGGGGCAGCCAAGAGACCCAGTACTTC	CASSLAWGSQETQYF
NA	TRBV12-3/TRBV12-4	NA	TRBJ2-4	17	TGTGCCAGCAGTTTGGGGCTAGGGGTAGGGGCCAAAAACATTCAGTACTTC	CASSLGLGVGAKNIQYF
NA	TRBV4-2	TRBD2	TRBJ2-2	17	TGTGCCAGCAGCCCGACTAGCGGGAGAGAGGATACCGGGGAGCTGTTTTTT	CASSPTSGREDTGELFF
NA	TRBV7-9	NA	TRBJ1-2	16	TGTGCCAGCAGCTTTGGATTCTCGACGGGGAACTATGGCTACACCTTC	CASSFGFSTGNYGYTF
NA	TRBV20-1	TRBD2	TRBJ2-3	13	TGCAGTGCTAGAGAGTTGATAGCGGGGACGCAGTATTTT	CSARELIAGTQYF
NA	TRBV9	NA	TRBJ1-1	15	TGTGCCAGCAGCGTAAGAGGGAGCATGAACACTGAAGCTTTCTTT	CASSVRGSMNTEAFF
NA	TRBV7-9	NA	TRBJ1-1	14	TGTGCCAGCAGCCCCTTCCAGCAGAACACTGAAGCTTTCTTT	CASSPFQQNTEAFF
NA	TRBV10-3	TRBD2	TRBJ2-5	15	TGTGCCATCAGTGGGGCTAGCGGGAGGAAAGAGACCCAGTACTTC	CAISGASGRKETQYF
many	TRBV28	TRBD1	TRBJ1-5	16	TGTGCCAGCAGTTCTGGGACAGGGGGCCGTATTCAGCCCCAGCATTTT	CASSSGTGGRIQPQHF
few	TRBV24-1	NA	TRBJ1-2	13	TGTGCCACCAGGGACTCCCGAGGTGATGGCTACACCTTC	CATRDSRGDGYTF
few	TRBV28	TRBD2	TRBJ2-3	17	TGTGCCAGCAGTAAATATTCTAGCGGAGCAAGAGCAGATACGCAGTATTTT	CASSKYSSGARADTQYF
few	TRBV6-1	TRBD2	TRBJ2-5	16	TGTGCCACCACGGAAGAACTAGCGGGAGCGGGTGAGACCCAGTACTTC	CATTEELAGAGETQYF
NA	TRBV20-1	NA	TRBJ2-6	14	TGCAGTGCTAGATCTGCGTCTGGGGCCAACGTCCTGACTTTC	CSARSASGANVLTF
NA	TRBV28	NA	TRBJ2-1	16	TGTGCCAGCAGTTTACGCAGGGGTAGGTCCTACAATGAGCAGTTCTTC	CASSLRRGRSYNEQFF
NA	TRBV12-3/TRBV12-4	TRBD2	TRBJ2-1	13	TGTAACAGCAGTTTGGCGGGAGGTAATGAGCAGTTCTTC	CNSSLAGGNEQFF
NA	TRBV6-1	NA	TRBJ2-2	14	TGTGCCAGCAGTGACTTACAGGGAACCGGGGAGCTGTTTTTT	CASSDLQGTGELFF
NA	TRBV5-1	TRBD1	TRBJ1-1	15	TGCGCCAGCAGCTTGGCGGGACAGGGGGCCACTGAAGCTTTCTTT	CASSLAGQGATEAFF
NA	TRBV12-3/TRBV12-4	TRBD2	TRBJ2-5	15	TGTGCCAGCAGTTTCGGTCTAGCGGGGGTGGGGACCCAGTACTTC	CASSFGLAGVGTQYF
NA	TRBV4-3	NA	TRBJ2-1	13	TGCGCCAGCAGCCAAGATCGGTGGAATGAGCAGTTCTTC	CASSQDRWNEQFF
NA	TRBV9	NA	TRBJ2-7	15	TGTGCCAGCAGCCCCAGCGGGTTCAGCTCCTACGAGCAGTACTTC	CASSPSGFSSYEQYF
NA	TRBV20-1	TRBD2	TRBJ2-3	14	TGCAGTCTACCACTAGCGGGGGTCACAGATACGCAGTATTTT	CSLPLAGVTDTQYF
few	TRBV6-2/TRBV6-3	TRBD1	TRBJ2-5	14	TGTGCCAGCAGCAGACAGGGGGGCACGGGGACCCAGTACTTC	CASSRQGGTGTQYF
few	TRBV6-1	TRBD1	TRBJ1-2	16	TGTGCCAGCAATAACGGGCAGGGGGCGGCTAACTATGGCTACACCTTC	CASNNGQGAANYGYTF
few	TRBV5-5	NA	TRBJ1-4	15	TGTGCCAGCAGCCCCAAATATGCAACTAATGAAAAACTGTTTTTT	CASSPKYATNEKLFF
NA	TRBV15	NA	TRBJ2-1	14	TGTGCCACCAGCAGAGTAAGGGTAGGGAATGAGCAGTTCTTC	CATSRVRVGNEQFF
NA	TRBV4-1	NA	TRBJ1-5	17	TGCGCCAGCAGCCAAACGGGCCAGACTCATAGCAATCAGCCCCAGCATTTT	CASSQTGQTHSNQPQHF
NA	TRBV20-1	TRBD1	TRBJ2-5	13	TGCAGTGCTAGGGGGACAGGGGTAGAGACCCAGTACTTC	CSARGTGVETQYF
many	TRBV5-1	NA	TRBJ2-5	13	TGCGCCAGCAGCCCCAACCTCCAAGAGACCCAGTACTTC	CASSPNLQETQYF